This record looks at one T cell receptor beta chain sequence and its context. The ends lost 0 bases at V and 4 bases at J; junction bases unmatched: 2. Germline CDR1 reads SGDLS; CDR2 reads YYNGEE. This CDR3 contains 15 residues. This sample was taken from a study of blood T cell repertoires in COVID-19. This table comes from immunoSEQ multiplex PCR, and its TCRdb copy is limited to in-frame clones, with some not included. This sample has around 450,000 clones, with around 89% found just once. This chain links TRBV9 with TRBJ1-5, with 9 bases aligning to TRBD1. This clonotype originated in a woman in her thirties with acute or convalescent COVID-19. Sequencing was carried out using peripheral blood. The CDR3 sequence is CASSVGGTGNQPQHF. In nucleotides, the CDR3 is TGTGCCAGCAGCGTAGGTGGGACAGGGAATCAGCCCCAGCATTTT.